This TCR beta chain derives from a study of breast tumors, draining lymph nodes, adjacent tissues. Ten or more counts support this clonotype. TCRdb analysed the multiplex PCR reads with MiXCR anew, one entry per CDR3 protein. The sample lists about 46,000 distinct CDR3 sequences; more than 20% were seen once. J lost 2 bases, V lost 1 base, and 2 bases had no gene match. The V gene's germline CDR1 is SGHTA and CDR2 FQGNSA. This CDR3 has 15 residues. Sequencing was done on a sample of breast tumor tissue. This clonotype was sampled from a female donor with breast cancer. Some clones in this sample may be carry-over from other donors' samples. The gene calls are TRBV7-2 and TRBJ2-1, with 7 bases fitting TRBD2. CDR3 loop: CASSLDSGTYNEQFF. In nucleotides, the CDR3 is TGTGCCAGCAGCTTAGACAGCGGGACCTACAATGAGCAGTTCTTC. Drawing the rest from reference TRBV7-2 and TRBJ2-1, the complete variable domain is GAGVSQSPSNKVTEKGKDVELRCDPISGHTALYWYRQSLGQGLEFLIYFQGNSAPDKSGLPSDRFSAERTGGSVSTLTIQRTQQEDSAVYLCASSLDSGTYNEQFFGPGTRLTVL.